The 13 T cell receptor beta chains given below trace back to one sample, sequenced in a study of identical twins (TCRdb year 2016). The library came from 5' RACE. Sequencer: Illumina HiSeq 2000. TCRdb passed the public sequencing reads through fastp at Q25 and MiXCR, retaining productive beta sequences. Rows with a matching CDR3 protein are joined into one entry that keeps the most common DNA and genes. This sample gives under 350,000 distinct CDR3 sequences in total; roughly 9.7% of them show up just once. The leading ten clones occupy roughly 6.8% of the sample. This same sample was also taken into another study, of yellow fever vaccine responses in identical twins.

Sequenced material: CD8+ T cells sorted from blood. These receptors all stem from a woman younger than 35 in good health.

The chain combines TRBV30 with TRBJ2-4; a weak D match, TRBD2 (5 bases). Per germline, CDR1 GTSNPN and CDR2 SVGIG (reference sequence). The V and J ends lost 0 bases and 5 bases respectively, with 20 bases between them. The CDR3 contains 17 residues. CDR3 sequence: CAWSVPSHSRRENIQYF. The CDR3 nucleotides read TGTGCCTGGAGTGTCCCCTCACATTCGCGGCGGGAAAACATTCAGTACTTC.

The V call is TRBV11-2, the J call TRBJ2-5; tentative D call: TRBD2 (6 bases). The CDR3 runs to 14 residues. Per the germline V gene, CDR1 is SGHAT and CDR2 is FQNNGV. V was cut by 5 bases and J by 2 bases, with 12 bases left in between. This chain's CDR3 is CASSRPGAQETQYF. CDR3 bases: TGTGCCAGCAGCCGGCCGGGAGCTCAAGAGACCCAGTACTTC.

The J gene is TRBJ2-4, the V gene TRBV12-3 or TRBV12-4, with 9 bases matching TRBD1. The CDR3 sequence is 16 residues long. Losses at the gene ends were 5 bases for V and 5 bases for J; bases not matched to a gene: 10. The CDR3 DNA follows: TGTGCCAGCAGTCTGTACAGGGGGCCGAACGAAAACATTCAGTACTTC. Its protein is CASSLYRGPNENIQYF.

This clonotype was seen repeatedly, ten times or more. The chain carries TRBV12-3 or TRBV12-4 and TRBJ2-1; the D gene is possibly TRBD1 (5 bases). This CDR3 is 15 amino acids long. V lost 2 bases, J lost 8 bases, and 16 bases lay in between. The CDR3 region has the DNA TGTGCCAGCAGTTTAATGGGCCCCGAAGGGGATGAGCAGTTCTTC. It encodes CASSLMGPEGDEQFF.

This clonotype was recorded many times. This chain's CDR3 is CSASQFHMGKQDQETQYF. CDR3 bases: TGCAGTGCTAGTCAGTTCCACATGGGGAAGCAAGATCAAGAGACCCAGTACTTC. V and J are TRBV20-1 and TRBJ2-5; D remains unclear. The germline V gene encodes CDR1 DFQATT and CDR2 SNEGSKA (reference sequence). This CDR3 region has 18 residues. V was pared by 3 bases and J by 2 bases, with 25 bases between.

This rearrangement joins TRBV11-2 to TRBJ2-1; 10 bases line up with TRBD2. The CDR3 is made up of 19 amino acids. The germline V gene has CDR1 SGHAT and CDR2 FQNNGV. V was pared by 0 bases and J by 1 base, with 9 bases of the junction left unmatched. DNA of the CDR3: TGTGCCAGCAGCTTAGAGGCTAGCGGGAGTACAAGTTCCTACAATGAGCAGTTCTTC. Protein: CASSLEASGSTSSYNEQFF.

Only a few counts were recorded for this clonotype. The chain has TRBV5-4 and TRBJ2-1; D might be TRBD2 (6 bases). Trimming shortened V by 0 bases and J by 8 bases, and 12 bases separated the two germline ends. There are 14 residues in the CDR3. Germline V lookup: CDR1 SGHNT, CDR2 YYREEE (reference sequence). The CDR3 sequence is CASSLAREEDEQFF. CDR3 in DNA: TGTGCCAGCAGCTTGGCCAGGGAGGAGGATGAGCAGTTCTTC.

CDR3 nucleotides: TGTGCCAGCAGTGCGGGGATAACCTACGAGCAGTACTTC. Amino acid sequence: CASSAGITYEQYF. The rearrangement uses TRBV2 and TRBJ2-7; possible D gene TRBD2, 5 bases. The V and J ends lost 4 bases and 2 bases respectively, with 9 bases between them. In germline, CDR1 is SNHLY, CDR2 FYNNEI. The CDR3 is 13 amino acids.

This clonotype turned up a few times. In DNA form, the CDR3 reads TGTGCCAGCAGTGCAGGGGGGGTCAAAAACATTCAGTACTTC. Translating it yields CASSAGGVKNIQYF. The chain is built from TRBV2 and TRBJ2-4, with D possibly being TRBD1 or TRBD2 (7 bases each). V was shortened by 4 bases and J by 3 bases, with 10 bases between the two germline ends. This CDR3 is built from 14 residues. In germline, CDR1 is SNHLY, CDR2 FYNNEI.

This clonotype has more than one count but fewer than ten. The rearrangement uses TRBV4-1 and TRBJ2-7; D tentatively reads TRBD1 or TRBD2 (5 bases each). V was shortened by 4 bases and J by 3 bases, with 10 bases between the two germline ends. Germline V gene data show CDR1 as MGHRA and CDR2 as YSYEKL. The CDR3 runs 13 residues. The CDR3 nucleotides read TGCGCCAGCAGCCCGGGACCCCTCTACGAGCAGTACTTC. Protein: CASSPGPLYEQYF.

This clonotype was seen more than once but under ten times. J is TRBJ2-3 and V is TRBV12-3 or TRBV12-4; D is perhaps TRBD2 (6 bases). The CDR3 covers 14 residues. Trimming removed 3 bases at V and 11 bases at J, with 18 bases between. CDR3 amino acids: CASSFLASPLGQYF. DNA of the CDR3: TGTGCCAGCAGTTTTCTAGCGTCTCCCCTGGGGCAGTATTTT.

This clonotype was seen a handful of times. The chain uses TRBV5-1 and TRBJ2-7, with 10 bases identical to TRBD2. Germline CDR1 and CDR2: SGHRS and YFSETQ. Trimming at V came to 4 bases and at J to 1 base, leaving 5 bases not matched to a gene. CDR3 length equals 15 residues. CDR3: CASSMGLAYSYEQYF. The CDR3 bases are TGCGCCAGCAGCATGGGACTAGCGTATTCCTACGAGCAGTACTTC.

This clonotype has more than one count but fewer than ten. The chain links TRBV5-1 to TRBJ2-3; TRBD1 aligns across 8 bases. Germline V gives CDR1 SGHRS, CDR2 YFSETQ. Trimming took 3 bases from V and 4 from J; bases not matched to a gene: 10. The CDR3 length is 16 residues. The CDR3 sequence: CASSSPDREGADTQYF. The DNA for the CDR3 is TGCGCCAGCAGCTCACCGGACAGGGAAGGGGCAGATACGCAGTATTTT. The variable domain in full, with the rest retrieved from reference TRBV5-1 and TRBJ2-3, is KAGVTQTPRYLIKTRGQQVTLSCSPISGHRSVSWYQQTPGQGLQFLFEYFSETQRNKGNFPGRFSGRQFSNSRSEMNVSTLELGDSALYLCASSSPDREGADTQYFGPGTRLTVL.